The 30 T cell receptor beta chains presented below share a single source sample, sequenced in a study of cytomegalovirus exposure and HLA in healthy donors. Clones were sequenced by immunoSEQ multiplex PCR, and TCRdb holds only the in-frame ones, with some missing. The sample shows 200,000 to 250,000 clones, 80% to 90% of them seen only once. Sequenced material: PBMCs. All receptors come from a young woman in good health and CMV-seronegative.

The chain employs TRBV9 and TRBJ2-7, with D tentatively TRBD2 (6 bases). Germline-derived CDR1 and CDR2 are SGDLS and YYNGEE. The CDR3 is 15 amino acids. V was clipped by 2 bases and J by 0 bases, with 12 bases between them. CDR3 in DNA: TGTGCCAGCAGCGTGGCTAGCGCCTTCTCCTACGAGCAGTACTTC. The encoded protein is CASSVASAFSYEQYF.

J is TRBJ1-1 and V is TRBV29-1; tentative D call: TRBD1 (5 bases). Per germline, CDR1 SQVTM and CDR2 ANQGSEA. The CDR3 contains 13 residues. V lost 7 bases to trimming and J lost 7 bases, with 19 bases between them. The CDR3 DNA is TGCAGCGAATACAGGACCTCCCGTGGTGAAGCTTTCTTT. It codes for CSEYRTSRGEAFF.

This chain connects TRBV27 to TRBJ2-3, with TRBD2 matching over 13 bases. The CDR3 runs to 16 residues. The trim removed 6 bases at V and 2 bases at J, leaving 5 bases unmatched. CDR1 MNHEY and CDR2 SMNVEV come from the germline V gene (reference sequence). For the CDR3, the DNA is TGTGCCAGCAGCCAGGGACTAGCGGGATACACAGATACGCAGTATTTT. The encoded protein is CASSQGLAGYTDTQYF.

The chain is built from TRBV28 and TRBJ2-3, with 11 bases aligning to TRBD2. Per germline, CDR1 MDHEN and CDR2 SYDVKM. V shed 5 bases, J shed 5 bases, and the junction held 9 bases outside the gene matches. The CDR3 totals 16 residues. CDR3 nucleotide sequence: TGTGCCAGCAGTCCAATTAGCGGGAGGGCCTTAGATACGCAGTATTTT. Protein: CASSPISGRALDTQYF.

V and J are TRBV18 and TRBJ2-7; TRBD2 is a possible D gene (6 bases). Trimming left V 2 bases short and J 7 bases short, with 27 bases between. The CDR3 length is 18 residues. CDR1 KGHSH and CDR2 LQKENI come from the germline V gene. The DNA for the CDR3 is TGTGCCAGCTCACCATCGGCTGCACGACTAGTAGACTACGTGGAGCAGTACTTC. Residues: CASSPSAARLVDYVEQYF.

This chain connects TRBV25-1 to TRBJ2-7, with TRBD1 as a possible D gene (6 bases). Deletions cut 7 bases from V and 0 bases from J, with 7 bases between. This CDR3 contains 12 residues. Germline CDR1 reads MGHDK; CDR2 reads SYGVNS. The DNA for the CDR3 is TGTGCCAGCACGGACAGCTCCTACGAGCAGTACTTC. Amino acid sequence: CASTDSSYEQYF.

The V gene is TRBV7-2, the J gene TRBJ2-7; 13 bases fit TRBD2. Germline CDR1 reads SGHTA; CDR2 reads FQGNSA. The ends lost 5 bases at V and 1 base at J; junction bases unmatched: 2. This CDR3 spans 15 amino acids. In nucleotides, the CDR3 is TGTGCCAGCAGCATACTAGCGGGAGGGTCCTACGAGCAGTACTTC. Translated, it gives CASSILAGGSYEQYF.

The DNA of the CDR3 is TGTGCCAGCAATACAGGGGATGGGAACACTGAAGCTTTCTTT. Its protein product is CASNTGDGNTEAFF. The chain carries TRBV9 and TRBJ1-1; 7 positions agree with TRBD1. V dropped 6 bases and J dropped 1; count of bases not matched to a gene: 6. This CDR3 has 14 residues. Germline V lookup: CDR1 SGDLS, CDR2 YYNGEE. Full variable domain (rest looked up from reference TRBV9 and TRBJ1-1): DSGVTQTPKHLITATGQRVTLRCSPRSGDLSVYWYQQSLDQGLQFLIQYYNGEERAKGNILERFSAQQFPDLHSELNLSSLELGDSALYFCASNTGDGNTEAFFGQGTRLTVV.

The chain couples TRBV6-5 to TRBJ2-5; maybe TRBD1 (5 bases). Germline CDR1 MNHEY, CDR2 SVGAGI. Between the trimmed V and J ends, which lost 6 bases and 0 bases, there was a span of 14 bases. This CDR3 comprises 15 residues. In nucleotides, the CDR3 is TGTGCCAGCAGCTCCGACAGCTACTACCAAGAGACCCAGTACTTC. Translating it yields CASSSDSYYQETQYF.

The chain employs TRBV29-1 and TRBJ2-3; D ambiguous. V lost 5 bases to trimming and J lost 1 base, with 7 bases between them. The CDR3 is 12 amino acids. Germline assignment: CDR1 SQVTM and CDR2 ANQGSEA. CDR3 amino acids: CSVLRGTDTQYF. Written as DNA, the CDR3 is TGCAGCGTTTTGCGCGGCACAGATACGCAGTATTTT.

The V call is TRBV6-4, the J call TRBJ1-4, with TRBD1 as a possible D gene (5 bases). V gave up 0 bases and J gave up 8 bases, with 10 bases separating them. The CDR3 extends over 14 amino acids. CDR1 is MRHNA and CDR2 is SNTAGT in the germline V gene. In DNA form, the CDR3 reads TGTGCCAGCAGTGACTCGGCAGGGTCGGAAAAACTGTTTTTT. Translating it yields CASSDSAGSEKLFF.

The chain has TRBV29-1 and TRBJ2-1, with 9 bases matching TRBD2. The V gene end was trimmed by 1 base and the J gene end by 12 bases; junction bases not matched to a gene: 19. Per the germline V gene, CDR1 is SQVTM and CDR2 is ANQGSEA. The CDR3 has 17 amino acids. CDR3 in amino acids: CSVEVFFEREDPLRQFF. The DNA for the CDR3 is TGCAGCGTTGAAGTTTTTTTTGAGCGGGAGGACCCCCTTCGGCAGTTCTTC.

The chain joins TRBV5-1 to TRBJ1-3; D unresolved. Per germline, CDR1 SGHRS and CDR2 YFSETQ. V shed 1 base and J shed 1 base, with 6 bases lying between them. CDR3 length equals 14 residues. DNA of the CDR3: TGCGCCAGCAGCTTGAGCGTTTCTGGAAACACCATATATTTT. Translation gives CASSLSVSGNTIYF.

The J gene is TRBJ2-5, the V gene TRBV5-4; 15 bases are shared with TRBD2. The CDR3 has 15 amino acids. V shed 4 bases and J 7 bases; nucleotides not matched to a gene: 5. Germline V gene lookup returns CDR1 SGHNT and CDR2 YYREEE (reference sequence). The CDR3 nucleotides are TGTGCCAGCAGCCGGACTAGCGGGAGGGCCGGGACCCAGTACTTC. Protein sequence: CASSRTSGRAGTQYF.

V usage is TRBV28 and J usage is TRBJ1-2; 8 bases map to TRBD1. V shed 5 bases, J shed 4 bases, and the junction held 9 bases outside the gene matches. The germline V gene encodes CDR1 MDHEN and CDR2 SYDVKM. The CDR3 covers 15 residues. The CDR3: CASSPSGTGTYGYTF. Here the CDR3 DNA reads TGTGCCAGCAGTCCGTCCGGGACAGGTACCTATGGCTACACCTTC.

The gene calls are TRBV11-2 and TRBJ2-3; 7 bases match TRBD2. V shed 0 bases and J 8 bases; nucleotides not matched to a gene: 14. The germline gives CDR1 SGHAT, CDR2 FQNNGV. The CDR3 consists of 17 residues. CDR3 amino acids: CASSLDPLREIRVTQYF. CDR3 nucleotide sequence: TGTGCCAGCAGCTTAGATCCTTTGCGGGAGATTCGTGTTACGCAGTATTTT.

V usage is TRBV6-1 and J usage is TRBJ2-5, with D perhaps TRBD1 (5 bases). Looked up from germline, CDR1 is MNHNS and CDR2 is SASEGT. The V gene lost 5 bases and the J gene lost 4 bases, with 11 bases spanning the gap. CDR3 size: 13 residues. The CDR3 DNA is TGTGCCAGCAGTAGACAGTTAGGAGAGACCCAGTACTTC. This sequence encodes CASSRQLGETQYF.

The rearrangement uses TRBV2 and TRBJ2-7; tentatively, D is TRBD1 (6 bases). With 6 bases removed from V and 7 bases from J, the gap between germline ends came to 16 bases. The CDR3 totals 13 residues. Germline V gives CDR1 SNHLY, CDR2 FYNNEI. The CDR3 DNA reads as TGTGCCAGCAGAATAACAGGGACCAGGGAGCAGTACTTC. Amino acids: CASRITGTREQYF. Full variable domain (remainder filled in from reference TRBV2 and TRBJ2-7): EPEVTQTPSHQVTQMGQEVILRCVPISNHLYFYWYRQILGQKVEFLVSFYNNEISEKSEIFDDQFSVERPDGSNFTLKIRSTKLEDSAMYFCASRITGTREQYFGPGTRLTVT.

The rearrangement links TRBV11-3 to TRBJ2-2; D unresolved. The ends were cut back, 5 bases at V and 5 bases at J, with 6 bases in the middle. The germline gives CDR1 SGHNT, CDR2 YENEEA. CDR3 length: 12 amino acids. CDR3 sequence: CASSPDTGELFF. CDR3 sequence (DNA): TGTGCCAGCAGCCCAGATACCGGGGAGCTGTTTTTT.

Remarks on this clone: The junction shows a germline mismatch at one end, possibly a read error. The chain combines TRBV11-2 with TRBJ2-7; tentatively, D is TRBD2 (6 bases). The germline gives CDR1 SGHAT, CDR2 FQNNGV. The CDR3 is 13 amino acids. Here the CDR3 DNA reads TGTGCCAGCAGCTTAGATTTCACGGGAGATAGTCACTTC. This encodes CASSLDFTGDSHF.

A word on this clone: At one end the junction does not follow the germline gene, possibly because of a read error. The chain uses TRBV7-7 and TRBJ2-2, with a tentative D call TRBD1 (6 bases). Germline loops: CDR1 SSHAT, CDR2 FNYEAQ (reference sequence). The CDR3 is 16 amino acids. This CDR3 reads CASSKYPGHPTGELFF. The CDR3 DNA is TGTGCTAGCAGCAAGTATCCGGGACACCCTACCGGGGAGCTGTTTTTT.

V gene TRBV7-9 combines with J gene TRBJ2-7, with 7 bases matching TRBD2. CDR3 size: 15 residues. Germline V lookup: CDR1 SEHNR, CDR2 FQNEAQ (reference sequence). V lost 5 bases to trimming and J lost 0 bases; unmatched junction nucleotides: 7. CDR3 nucleotide sequence: TGTGCCAGCAGCCTAGGGAGGGGCTCCTCCTACGAGCAGTACTTC. It encodes CASSLGRGSSYEQYF.

The J gene is TRBJ2-7, the V gene TRBV4-2; 9 bases line up with TRBD2. The CDR3 is made up of 16 amino acids. Germline trimming cut 5 bases from V and 3 bases from J; bases unmatched to any gene: 11. Germline V lookup: CDR1 LGHNA, CDR2 YNFKEQ. The CDR3 sequence: CASSGLFSGSVYEQYF. In DNA form, the CDR3 reads TGTGCCAGCAGCGGCTTGTTTAGCGGGAGCGTCTACGAGCAGTACTTC.

The genes are TRBV19 and TRBJ2-1; 9 bases are a match to TRBD2. Germline V CDR1 and CDR2: LNHDA, SQIVND (reference sequence). J gave up 4 bases and V 3 bases, and 7 bases lay outside the gene matches. This CDR3 contains 16 residues. In DNA form, the CDR3 reads TGTGCCAGTAGTATCGGCCCTAGCGGGGATTACAATGAGCAGTTCTTC. It is translated as CASSIGPSGDYNEQFF.

The chain's CDR3 is CASSLAGDSLHPPNNEQFF. The CDR3 nucleotides read TGCGCCAGCAGCTTGGCGGGGGACAGCCTTCACCCTCCCAACAATGAGCAGTTCTTC. The chain couples TRBV5-1 to TRBJ2-1; tentatively, D is TRBD1 (7 bases). The germline gives CDR1 SGHRS, CDR2 YFSETQ. Trimming left V 0 bases short and J 5 bases short, with 24 bases between. The CDR3 sequence is 19 residues long.

CDR3 amino acids: CASRIRDEGTDTQYF. In DNA form, the CDR3 reads TGTGCCAGCAGAATCAGGGATGAGGGCACAGATACGCAGTATTTT. The gene calls are TRBV27 and TRBJ2-3; D perhaps matches TRBD1 (5 bases). This CDR3 has 15 amino acids. Germline lookup yields CDR1 MNHEY and CDR2 SMNVEV (reference sequence). V lost 6 bases and J lost 1, with 14 bases in between.

The chain uses TRBV5-6 and TRBJ1-5, with TRBD1 matching over 7 bases. CDR3 size: 15 residues. With 3 bases clipped from V and 1 base from J, the junction kept 4 bases outside the gene matches. Germline CDR1 is SGHDT and CDR2 is YYEEEE. The CDR3 here is CASSWGQTSNQPQHF. The CDR3 DNA follows: TGTGCCAGCAGCTGGGGACAGACGAGCAATCAGCCCCAGCATTTT.

The J gene is TRBJ2-5, the V gene TRBV2, with 7 bases aligning to TRBD2. The CDR3 contains 14 residues. CDR1 and CDR2 (germline): SNHLY, FYNNEI. Unmatched junction bases numbered 13, after V lost 8 bases and J lost 7 bases. Written as DNA, the CDR3 is TGTGCCAGCCATGGTTGGGAGGGTGCGGGGACCCAGTACTTC. It specifies CASHGWEGAGTQYF.

The rearrangement joins TRBV7-9 to TRBJ1-3; 7 bases are shared with TRBD1. With V trimmed by 5 bases and J by 0 bases, 10 bases remained unmatched. Germline assignment: CDR1 SEHNR and CDR2 FQNEAQ (reference sequence). This CDR3 has 17 amino acids. The CDR3 protein is CASSPYGQVNSGNTIYF. CDR3 coding DNA: TGTGCCAGCAGCCCCTATGGACAGGTGAACTCTGGAAACACCATATATTTT.

This clone was recorded once. The V gene is TRBV28, the J gene TRBJ2-7, with D possibly matching TRBD1 (5 bases). The germline V and J ends were trimmed by 5 bases and 5 bases, with 13 bases remaining between them. Germline CDR1 reads MDHEN; CDR2 reads SYDVKM. The CDR3 loop spans 13 amino acids. CDR3 sequence reads: CASSPAGLDEQYF. DNA for the CDR3: TGTGCCAGCAGTCCGGCAGGGCTGGACGAGCAGTACTTC.